The TCR beta chain under discussion was sequenced for a study of OX40 agonist ivuxolimab in advanced cancers. The table came from immunoSEQ multiplex PCR; TCRdb's copy has only in-frame clones and leaves some out. The table records approximately 77,000 clones, approximately 84% of them present only once. The CDR3 length is 13 residues. Germline CDR1 reads MDHEN; CDR2 reads SYDVKM. Trimming took 6 bases from V and 8 from J, leaving 13 bases between them. The receptor was isolated from an adult with an advanced solid tumor such as melanoma, head and neck, liver or kidney cancer. The sequenced sample was CD4+ or CD8+ T cells sorted from blood, obtained in a trial of the OX40 agonist ivuxolimab. This rearrangement joins TRBV28 to TRBJ1-4; D may be TRBD1 (6 bases). The chain's CDR3 is CASRGGPREKLFF. The CDR3 DNA reads as TGTGCCAGCAGGGGGGGGCCGAGGGAAAAACTGTTTTTT. Supplemented by reference TRBV28 and TRBJ1-4, the full variable domain reads DVKVTQSSRYLVKRTGEKVFLECVQDMDHENMFWYRQDPGLGLRLIYFSYDVKMKEKGDIPEGYSVSREKKERFSLILESASTNQTSMYLCASRGGPREKLFFGSGTQLSVL.